The 8 T cell receptor beta chains presented below share a single source sample, sequenced in a study of shared clonotypes between healthy human individuals. Only in-frame clones appear in the TCRdb table, and some are missing; sequencing was by immunoSEQ multiplex PCR. The table shows some 1,600,000 clones, with around 98% occurring only once. The material sequenced was naive CD4+ T cells sorted from blood. This sample's subset: CD45RA+ positively selected. The receptors here all came from a man aged 25-45 years in good health.

The table lists this clone with a count of one. The chain carries TRBV7-2 and TRBJ1-5, with D unresolved. Trimming took 5 bases from V and 0 from J, leaving 11 bases between them. Germline CDR1 reads SGHTA; CDR2 reads FQGNSA. The CDR3 loop spans 15 amino acids. The CDR3 loop reads CASSPTVHSNQPQHF. The CDR3, as DNA: TGTGCCAGCAGCCCGACGGTACATAGCAATCAGCCCCAGCATTTT. The full variable domain, rest sourced from reference TRBV7-2 and TRBJ1-5, is GAGVSQSPSNKVTEKGKDVELRCDPISGHTALYWYRQSLGQGLEFLIYFQGNSAPDKSGLPSDRFSAERTGGSVSTLTIQRTQQEDSAVYLCASSPTVHSNQPQHFGDGTRLSIL.

The chain is built from TRBV6-5 and TRBJ2-5; a possible D gene is TRBD1 (6 bases). Germline V gives CDR1 MNHEY, CDR2 SVGAGI. The CDR3 consists of 16 residues. V was trimmed by 2 bases and J by 7 bases, leaving 20 bases between them. The CDR3 is CASSYRTGTSPVTQYF. The CDR3 DNA reads TGTGCCAGCAGTTACAGGACGGGGACATCCCCTGTGACCCAGTACTTC.

This chain uses TRBV28 with TRBJ2-7; no clear D gene. The germline gives CDR1 MDHEN, CDR2 SYDVKM. V lost 6 bases, J lost 3 bases, and 15 bases lay in between. The CDR3 consists of 14 residues. CDR3 region: CASSPARVGYEQYF. The CDR3 nucleotides read TGTGCCAGCAGCCCCGCTCGGGTCGGCTACGAGCAGTACTTC.

V usage is TRBV6-1 and J usage is TRBJ2-7, with 10 bases fitting TRBD2. This CDR3 spans 18 amino acids. With 2 bases clipped from V and 4 bases from J, the junction kept 14 bases outside the gene matches. CDR1 is MNHNS and CDR2 is SASEGT in the germline V gene. The CDR3 reads CASSEQPWASGSLYEQYF. The CDR3, as DNA: TGTGCCAGCAGTGAACAACCGTGGGCTAGCGGGAGTCTTTACGAGCAGTACTTC.

This sequence joins TRBV18 and TRBJ1-4; D gene unclear. CDR3 length: 14 amino acids. In germline, CDR1 is KGHSH, CDR2 LQKENI. Trimming took off 3 bases at V and 8 bases at J, with 13 bases between the two ends. The CDR3 loop reads CASSPSRSGEKLFF. CDR3 nucleotides: TGTGCCAGCTCACCCTCGCGTAGTGGAGAAAAACTGTTTTTT.

The V call is TRBV18, the J call TRBJ2-2; 8 bases fit TRBD1. Germline values: CDR1 KGHSH, CDR2 LQKENI. J lost 5 bases, V lost 4 bases, and 9 bases had no gene match. CDR3 length: 16 amino acids. The CDR3 loop is CASSLLETGVTGELFF. DNA for the CDR3: TGTGCCAGCTCACTACTCGAGACAGGGGTAACCGGGGAGCTGTTTTTT. Looking up the rest from reference TRBV18 and TRBJ2-2 gives the full variable domain: NAGVMQNPRHLVRRRGQEARLRCSPMKGHSHVYWYRQLPEEGLKFMVYLQKENIIDESGMPKERFSAEFPKEGPSILRIQQVVRGDSAAYFCASSLLETGVTGELFFGEGSRLTVL.

The chain uses TRBV5-4 and TRBJ1-1, with TRBD1 matching over 7 bases. This CDR3 is 14 amino acids long. V lost 3 bases to trimming and J lost 2 bases; unmatched junction nucleotides: 4. Germline CDR1 SGHNT, CDR2 YYREEE (reference sequence). DNA for the CDR3: TGTGCCAGCAGCTCAGGGGGAACTAACACTGAAGCTTTCTTT. It translates to CASSSGGTNTEAFF.

The chain employs TRBV10-3 and TRBJ2-5; D ambiguous. V was pared by 0 bases and J by 5 bases, with 7 bases between. Germline assignment: CDR1 ENHRY and CDR2 SYGVKD. CDR3 length: 13 amino acids. The chain's CDR3 is CAISESRAETQYF. In nucleotides, the CDR3 is TGTGCCATCAGTGAGTCTCGGGCGGAGACCCAGTACTTC.